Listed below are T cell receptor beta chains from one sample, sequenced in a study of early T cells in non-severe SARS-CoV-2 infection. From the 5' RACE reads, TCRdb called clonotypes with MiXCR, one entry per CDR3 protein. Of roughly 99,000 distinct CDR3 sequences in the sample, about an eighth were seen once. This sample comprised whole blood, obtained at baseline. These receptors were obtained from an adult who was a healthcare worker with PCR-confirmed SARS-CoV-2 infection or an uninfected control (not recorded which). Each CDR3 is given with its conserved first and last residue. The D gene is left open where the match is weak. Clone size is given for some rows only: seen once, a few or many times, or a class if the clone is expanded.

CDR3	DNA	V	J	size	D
CASSSSGTGHYEQYF	TGTGCCAGCAGTTCCTCCGGGACAGGGCACTACGAGCAGTACTTC	TRBV28	TRBJ2-7	many	TRBD1
CASTSGPYEQYF	TGTGCCAGCACCTCCGGTCCCTACGAGCAGTACTTC	TRBV12-3/TRBV12-4	TRBJ2-7	few	NA
CASSLEPSTDTQYF	TGTGCCAGCAGCTTGGAACCGAGCACAGATACGCAGTATTTT	TRBV5-4	TRBJ2-3	NA	NA
CATSDRAGGADTQYF	TGTGCCACCAGTGATCGAGCGGGAGGCGCAGATACGCAGTATTTT	TRBV24-1	TRBJ2-3	many	TRBD2
CSATPGTMSNQPQHF	TGCAGTGCAACCCCGGGAACCATGAGCAATCAGCCCCAGCATTTT	TRBV20-1	TRBJ1-5	few	NA
CASSLFPGDRHNEQFF	TGTGCCAGCAGCTTATTCCCGGGAGACAGACACAATGAGCAGTTCTTC	TRBV7-8	TRBJ2-1	few	NA
CASSPLLTGRGGMNTEAFF	TGTGCCAGCAGCCCTTTGCTTACAGGGAGAGGGGGTATGAACACTGAAGCTTTCTTT	TRBV2	TRBJ1-1	many	NA
CASSLQAGFSYEQYF	TGTGCCAGCAGTTTACAGGCAGGCTTCTCCTACGAGCAGTACTTC	TRBV27	TRBJ2-7	many	NA
CATSRDDGGGGSYEQYF	TGTGCCACCAGCAGAGATGACGGTGGAGGGGGATCCTACGAGCAGTACTTC	TRBV15	TRBJ2-7	NA	NA
CSAELGVNQPQHF	TGCAGTGCTGAGTTAGGAGTGAATCAGCCCCAGCATTTT	TRBV20-1	TRBJ1-5	NA	NA
CASRSGSSYNEQFF	TGTGCCAGCAGAAGCGGGAGTTCCTACAATGAGCAGTTCTTC	TRBV6-1	TRBJ2-1	NA	TRBD2
CASMKLGGSTDTQYF	TGTGCCTCCATGAAATTGGGGGGAAGCACAGATACGCAGTATTTT	TRBV30	TRBJ2-3	NA	NA
CASSSQGLEQFF	TGTGCCAGCAGCTCACAGGGACTTGAGCAGTTCTTC	TRBV7-9	TRBJ2-1	NA	NA
CASSGGTSSYNEQFF	TGTGCCAGCAGCGGTGGGACTAGCTCCTACAATGAGCAGTTCTTC	TRBV12-3/TRBV12-4	TRBJ2-1	many	TRBD2
CASHSGRGETQYF	TGTGCCAGCCACAGCGGGAGAGGGGAGACCCAGTACTTC	TRBV6-6	TRBJ2-5	NA	TRBD2
CASSSRTGAYEQYF	TGTGCCAGCAGCTCCCGGACAGGGGCCTACGAGCAGTACTTC	TRBV7-9	TRBJ2-7	few	TRBD1
CASALSGTATNSAAYGYTF	TGCGCCAGCGCCCTCTCCGGGACCGCGACCAACTCAGCGGCCTATGGCTACACCTTC	TRBV5-1	TRBJ1-2	NA	NA
CASSQGLTYNEQFF	TGTGCCAGCAGCCAAGGTCTCACCTACAATGAGCAGTTCTTC	TRBV4-2	TRBJ2-1	NA	NA
CSARTGGRPGELFF	TGCAGCGCCCGGACAGGGGGACGACCCGGGGAGCTGTTTTTT	TRBV29-1	TRBJ2-2	many	TRBD1
CASSLVAYEQFF	TGTGCCAGCAGCTTAGTGGCGTATGAGCAGTTCTTC	TRBV7-9	TRBJ2-1	few	NA
CASSRTGAYNEQFF	TGTGCCAGCAGTAGGACAGGGGCATACAATGAGCAGTTCTTC	TRBV6-1	TRBJ2-1	NA	TRBD1
CASIPSGRTYNEQFF	TGTGCCAGTATTCCTAGCGGGAGAACCTACAATGAGCAGTTCTTC	TRBV19	TRBJ2-1	few	TRBD2
CASSPTLRGNSPLHF	TGTGCCAGCAGTCCGACCTTAAGGGGAAATTCACCCCTCCACTTT	TRBV12-3/TRBV12-4	TRBJ1-6	few	NA
CASSQDTGGISPLHF	TGCGCCAGCAGCCAAGATACGGGGGGCATTTCACCCCTCCACTTT	TRBV4-1	TRBJ1-6	NA	NA
CASRAEGPGTQYF	TGTGCCAGCAGGGCCGAAGGGCCGGGAACGCAGTATTTT	TRBV6-2/TRBV6-3	TRBJ2-3	NA	NA
CASSVGDRIQETQYF	TGTGCCAGCAGTGTAGGGGACAGGATTCAAGAGACCCAGTACTTC	TRBV25-1	TRBJ2-5	NA	TRBD1
CASSGQRLAGPDEQFF	TGTGCCAGCAGCGGACAGAGGCTAGCGGGGCCTGATGAGCAGTTCTTC	TRBV7-8	TRBJ2-1	NA	TRBD2
CASSPSFYEQYF	TGTGCCAGCAGCCCGTCTTTCTACGAGCAGTACTTC	TRBV3-1	TRBJ2-7	few	NA
CASSHTENTEAFF	TGTGCCAGCAGCCATACGGAGAACACTGAAGCTTTCTTT	TRBV14	TRBJ1-1	few	NA
CASSPPGPGQPQHF	TGTGCCAGCAGCCCACCGGGGCCGGGTCAGCCCCAGCATTTT	TRBV7-2	TRBJ1-5	NA	NA
CASSLGRSYEQYF	TGTGCCAGCAGTTTGGGCCGCTCCTACGAGCAGTACTTC	TRBV27	TRBJ2-7	NA	NA
CATSDYYNEQFF	TGTGCCACTTCGGACTATTACAATGAGCAGTTCTTC	TRBV24-1	TRBJ2-1	NA	NA
CASGTGRNTEAFF	TGTGCTAGTGGTACGGGACGGAACACTGAAGCTTTCTTT	TRBV12-5	TRBJ1-1	few	NA